The entry below describes one TCR beta chain. The data were taken from a study of control samples from healthy donors and cancer patients. After removal of 3 bases from V and 1 base from J, the junction contained 1 base not matched to a gene. This CDR3 spans 15 amino acids. Germline CDR1 reads SNHLY; CDR2 reads FYNNEI. The assay was immunoSEQ multiplex PCR, and TCRdb's table has in-frame clones only and misses some. The sample has about 150,000 clones, roughly 90% seen once; the top ten hold roughly 0.64%. The chain recombines TRBV2 with TRBJ2-1; 9 nucleotides match TRBD1. This sequence originates from a woman younger than 45 in good health. The specimen sequenced was blood. The CDR3 loop reads CASSEGQGSYNEQFF. CDR3 bases: TGTGCCAGCAGTGAGGGACAGGGTTCCTACAATGAGCAGTTCTTC.